This T cell receptor (beta chain) was profiled in a study of blood T cells in healthy people across ages. A second 7 to 11 cycle PCR used barcoded and J-beta primers. Each CDR3 protein is one row after TCRdb ran MiXCR on the 5' RACE reads. Of hundreds of thousands of distinct CDR3 sequences in the sample, approximately 53% were seen once. Sequencing input: blood. The receptor's source is a man older than 75 in good health.

The CDR3 loop reads CASSFPLGEQYF. Written as DNA, the CDR3 is TGCGCCAGCAGCTTCCCCTTAGGGGAGCAGTACTTC. V gene TRBV5-1 combines with J gene TRBJ2-4; D could derive from TRBD1 or TRBD2 (5 bases each). Trimming cost V 2 bases and J 13 bases, with 13 bases left between them. The CDR3 runs 12 residues. Germline V lookup: CDR1 SGHRS, CDR2 YFSETQ.